These 18 T cell receptor beta chains were sequenced from one sample in a study of tumor and adjacent non-tumor tissue in lung cancer. This sample's RNA came from whole unsorted tissue. More than 3 cm separated this lung sample from the edge of the tumor. TCRbeta libraries were built with three rounds of nested PCR, modified from ARM-PCR. In TCRdb, the multiplex PCR reads were re-called with MiXCR into one record per CDR3 protein. The sample carries under 85,000 distinct CDR3 sequences, less than 85% recorded once. What was sequenced was distant non-tumor lung tissue. These receptor sequences come from a man aged 65-85 years with non-small cell lung cancer.

In its sample, this clonotype was seen a few times. At one of its ends the junction is not consistent with the germline gene, which may arise from a read error. V is TRBV29-1 and J is TRBJ1-2; unclear D gene. The CDR3 loop spans 16 amino acids. Germline V gene lookup returns CDR1 SQVTM and CDR2 ANQGSEA. The CDR3 nucleotides read TGCAGTGCTGTCCCCTATCAATCCTCGGGAGAAGATGGTTACACCTTC. Protein: CSAVPYQSSGEDGYTF.

V gene TRBV28 combines with J gene TRBJ1-1, with D possibly being TRBD1 (5 bases). The germline V gene has CDR1 MDHEN and CDR2 SYDVKM. V was pared by 2 bases and J by 13 bases, with 26 bases between. The CDR3 has 16 amino acids. The CDR3 bases are TGTGCCAGCAGTTTAGCCGGGATAGGGGCTAGGACTGAGGGTTTCTTT. Translating it yields CASSLAGIGARTEGFF.

Points on this clonotype: One junction end does not reproduce the germline sequence, and a read error may be involved. The chain combines TRBV11-2 with TRBJ1-1, with unresolved D. Germline CDR1 is SGHAT and CDR2 is FQNNGV. This CDR3 is 11 amino acids long. The chain's CDR3 is CASAMVEEDFF. CDR3 bases: TGTGCCAGCGCCATGGTGGAAGAAGATTTCTTT.

Comments on this clonotype: The germline gene is not matched at one end of the junction; a read error may be the cause. CDR3 protein: CASSQRILQETLYF. As DNA, the CDR3 is TGTGCCAGCAGCCAAAGAATACTCCAAGAGACCCTGTACTTC. The chain recombines TRBV5-5 with TRBJ2-5; D remains ambiguous. The CDR3 loop spans 14 amino acids. Germline V CDR1 and CDR2: SGHKS, YYEKEE (reference sequence).

This clonotype has a handful of counts. A much larger clone is a single base away; this may be a read error. The chain carries TRBV29-1 and TRBJ2-1; 10 nucleotides align to TRBD1. This CDR3 region has 13 residues. CDR1 and CDR2 (germline): SQVTM, ANQGSEA. Here the CDR3 DNA reads TGCAGCGGCGACAGGGGGCTAAACAATGAGCAGTCCTTC. This encodes CSGDRGLNNEQSF.

This clonotype was recorded at least ten times. Here the CDR3 reads CASSQTGGRREAFF. CDR3 DNA sequence: TGTGCCAGCAGCCAGACAGGGGGCCGTCGTGAAGCTTTCTTT. The chain is built from TRBV6-5 and TRBJ1-1; 10 bases are a match to TRBD1. The CDR3 has 14 residues. Germline V lookup: CDR1 MNHEY, CDR2 SVGAGI. V lost 6 bases, J lost 7 bases, and 8 bases stayed unmatched.

Note on this clonotype: Germline and junction disagree at one end, which may indicate a read error. The chain links TRBV4-2 to TRBJ2-3; 8 bases line up with TRBD2. This CDR3 region has 15 residues. CDR1 is LGHNA, CDR2 YNFKEQ, per germline. The chain's CDR3 is CASSQEREGHDTRYF. The CDR3 coding sequence is TGTGCCAGCAGCCAAGAACGGGAGGGCCATGATACGCGGTATTTT.

Concerning this clonotype: Mismatch with germline at one junction end may stem from a read error. The rearrangement joins TRBV5-6 to TRBJ2-7; unclear D gene. CDR1 is SGHDT and CDR2 is YYEEEE in the germline V gene. The CDR3 length is 13 residues. In nucleotides, the CDR3 is TGTGCCAGTAGCTTGGGCAAGGGCAGGACGCAGTACTTC. It specifies CASSLGKGRTQYF.

Comment on this clonotype: Relative to the germline gene, one junction end is altered; a read error may explain this. The V gene is TRBV11-2, the J gene TRBJ2-7, with a possible D match to TRBD2 (6 bases). Germline CDR1 SGHAT, CDR2 FQNNGV. The CDR3 spans 15 residues. The CDR3 DNA reads TGTGACAGCAGCTTAGAGCAGGGAGGCAGGTACGAGCGGTACTTC. Translated: CDSSLEQGGRYERYF.

Turning to this clonotype: At one of its ends the junction is not consistent with the germline gene, which may arise from a read error. CDR3 in DNA: TGTGCCGGCAGCTTGACCGGGAGTACTAGCGGGGGCTCCTACAATGAGCAGTTCTTC. This translates into CAGSLTGSTSGGSYNEQFF. The genes are TRBV5-4 and TRBJ2-1; 11 positions agree with TRBD2. The CDR3 runs to 19 residues. Looked up from germline, CDR1 is SGHNT and CDR2 is YYREEE (reference sequence).

In the case of this clonotype: The junction differs from germline at one of its ends, possibly a read error. V is TRBV11-2 and J is TRBJ2-3; 11 bases line up with TRBD2. From germline, CDR1 is SGHAT and CDR2 FQNNGV. This CDR3 spans 19 amino acids. CDR3: CASSRGLAVGPRLTDTHYF. Here the CDR3 DNA reads TGTGCCAGCAGCCGGGGACTAGCGGTGGGGCCCCGACTCACAGATACGCATTATTTT.

Notes on this clonotype: One end of the junction does not line up with germline, which may come from a read error. The chain couples TRBV12-3 or TRBV12-4 to TRBJ1-3; the match to TRBD1 covers 9 bases. The CDR3 sequence is 18 residues long. The chain's CDR3 is CASNCPGTGIGSGNIIYF. CDR3 nucleotide sequence: TGTGCCAGCAATTGTCCCGGGACAGGGATCGGCTCTGGAAACATCATATATTTT.

Worth noting for this clonotype: No conserved phenylalanine or tryptophan ends this CDR3, so it is likely a read error. The CDR3 DNA sequence: TGTGCCAGCACCCTAAGGGGGTTTAATTCACCCCTCCACTGT. This codes for CASTLRGFNSPLHC. J is TRBJ1-6 and V is TRBV12-3 or TRBV12-4, with D possibly matching TRBD1 (6 bases). V was trimmed by 7 bases and J by 6 bases, leaving 13 bases between them. The CDR3 has 14 residues.

The sample holds a few counts of this clonotype. With a much larger clone just one base away, this may be a read error. This sequence joins TRBV12-3 or TRBV12-4 and TRBJ2-2; possibly TRBD2 for D (5 bases). The CDR3 spans 14 residues. The CDR3 loop is CASSLMLNTGELLF. The CDR3 nucleotides read TGTGCCAGCAGTTTAATGCTAAACACCGGGGAGCTGTTATTT.

The genes are TRBV7-3 and TRBJ2-5; no reliable D call. The germline gives CDR1 SGHTA, CDR2 FQGTGA. V lost 1 base to trimming and J lost 1 base, with 10 bases between them. The length of the CDR3 is 15 residues. CDR3 DNA: TGTGCCAGCAGCTTAATCGGAAACCCCCAAGAGACCCAGTACTTC. Its protein product is CASSLIGNPQETQYF. Looking up the rest from reference TRBV7-3 and TRBJ2-5 gives the full variable domain: GAGVSQTPSNKVTEKGKYVELRCDPISGHTALYWYRQSLGQGPEFLIYFQGTGAADDSGLPNDRFFAVRPEGSVSTLKIQRTERGDSAVYLCASSLIGNPQETQYFGPGTRLLVL.

This clonotype occurred once. The J gene is TRBJ2-2, the V gene TRBV4-1, with D tentatively TRBD2 (7 bases). Trimming removed 4 bases at V and 8 bases at J, with 17 bases between. The CDR3 runs 15 residues. CDR1 is MGHRA, CDR2 YSYEKL, per germline. In nucleotides, the CDR3 is TGCGCCAGCAGCCTCGTACAGGGAGGGACAGGGGAGCTGTTTTTT. Amino acid sequence: CASSLVQGGTGELFF.

The V and J genes are TRBV12-3 or TRBV12-4 and TRBJ2-7; 12 positions agree with TRBD2. The CDR3 loop spans 15 amino acids. Unmatched junction bases numbered 9, after V lost 10 bases and J lost 2 bases. For the CDR3, the DNA is TGTGCCAACAGATCCACTAGCGGGAGGCCCTACGAGCAGTACTTC. This codes for CANRSTSGRPYEQYF.

This clonotype was seen only once. The junction and the germline gene differ at one end; a read error may be behind it. The chain has TRBV11-1 and TRBJ2-2; the D gene is possibly TRBD2 (5 bases). This CDR3 contains 16 residues. Germline-derived CDR1 and CDR2 are SGHAT and FQDESV (reference sequence). CDR3 coding DNA: TGTGCCAGCAGCCGCCTTCAAGCGAGAAACACCGGGGTGCTGTTTTTT. It yields the protein CASSRLQARNTGVLFF.